The present entry profiles one T cell receptor beta chain with its context. Trimming removed 0 bases from V and 5 bases from J, with 11 bases in between. The length of the CDR3 is 15 residues. CDR1 is SGDLS, CDR2 YYNGEE, per germline. This sample was included in a study of OX40 agonist ivuxolimab in advanced cancers. Produced via immunoSEQ multiplex PCR; TCRdb's table is partial and in-frame only. The sample lists roughly 87,000 clones; 92% were seen once. The rearrangement joins TRBV9 to TRBJ2-2; D may be TRBD1 or TRBD2 (5 bases each). The sample in question was CD4+ or CD8+ T cells sorted from blood, obtained in a trial of the OX40 agonist ivuxolimab. The receptor was derived from an adult with an advanced solid tumor such as melanoma, head and neck, liver or kidney cancer. This CDR3 is CASSVDGGMTGELFF. DNA for the CDR3: TGTGCCAGCAGCGTAGATGGGGGTATGACCGGGGAGCTGTTTTTT.